These T cell receptor beta chains were read from a single sample in a study of T-cell reconstitution after alpha-beta-depleted transplantation in children. In TCRdb, the PCR reads were re-called with MiXCR into one record per CDR3 protein. The sample has 600,000 or so distinct CDR3 sequences; roughly 23% are singletons. The sequenced sample was PBMCs, mostly from graft donor cells, obtained 360 days after TCRalphabeta/CD19-depleted stem cell transplant. The receptors here all came from a boy younger than two who had a stem cell transplant for acute myeloid leukemia, so the T cells may come from the graft donor. Both conserved end residues are part of each CDR3. Fields, in order: J gene, D gene, V gene, clone size, CDR3 protein, CDR3 DNA. D genes are given only for firm matches. Only part of the rows carry a size: once, few, many, or a class if the clone is expanded.

j_call: TRBJ2-5; d_call: -; v_call: TRBV25-1; clone_size: few; cdr3_aa: CASSEWTVKTQYF; cdr3_nt: TGTGCCAGCAGTGAATGGACAGTGAAGACCCAGTACTTC
j_call: TRBJ2-1; d_call: -; v_call: TRBV27; clone_size: -; cdr3_aa: CASSFQGEEQFF; cdr3_nt: TGTGCCAGCAGTTTCCAGGGTGAAGAGCAGTTCTTC
j_call: TRBJ1-1; d_call: -; v_call: TRBV20-1; clone_size: many; cdr3_aa: CSARRVGTEAFF; cdr3_nt: TGCAGTGCTAGGAGGGTCGGCACTGAAGCTTTCTTT
j_call: TRBJ2-1; d_call: -; v_call: TRBV20-1; clone_size: few; cdr3_aa: CSARFHDSSYNEQFF; cdr3_nt: TGCAGTGCTAGATTCCATGATAGCTCCTACAATGAGCAGTTCTTC
j_call: TRBJ2-3; d_call: -; v_call: TRBV7-9; clone_size: -; cdr3_aa: CASSFGAPSYTDTQYF; cdr3_nt: TGTGCCAGCAGCTTCGGGGCCCCTTCCTACACAGATACGCAGTATTTT
j_call: TRBJ1-2; d_call: -; v_call: TRBV20-1; clone_size: many; cdr3_aa: CSARVGGNYGYTF; cdr3_nt: TGCAGTGCTAGAGTGGGAGGGAACTATGGCTACACCTTC
j_call: TRBJ1-1; d_call: -; v_call: TRBV12-3/TRBV12-4; clone_size: many; cdr3_aa: CASSFLLNTEAFF; cdr3_nt: TGTGCCAGCAGTTTTTTGCTGAACACTGAAGCTTTCTTT
j_call: TRBJ2-3; d_call: -; v_call: TRBV14; clone_size: -; cdr3_aa: CASSRHKGDTQYF; cdr3_nt: TGTGCCAGCAGCCGTCACAAGGGAGATACGCAGTATTTT
j_call: TRBJ1-1; d_call: TRBD1; v_call: TRBV6-5; clone_size: many; cdr3_aa: CASSYGDRERTEAFF; cdr3_nt: TGTGCCAGCAGTTACGGGGACAGGGAACGCACTGAAGCTTTCTTT
j_call: TRBJ1-2; d_call: -; v_call: TRBV12-3/TRBV12-4; clone_size: few; cdr3_aa: CASSLGDGGYTF; cdr3_nt: TGTGCCAGCAGTTTGGGAGATGGTGGCTACACCTTC
j_call: TRBJ2-3; d_call: -; v_call: TRBV20-1; clone_size: -; cdr3_aa: CSAPSAWASTDTQYF; cdr3_nt: TGCAGTGCTCCCTCGGCGTGGGCGAGCACAGATACGCAGTATTTT
j_call: TRBJ2-1; d_call: TRBD2; v_call: TRBV6-2/TRBV6-3; clone_size: many; cdr3_aa: CASRGTSEDEQFF; cdr3_nt: TGTGCCAGCAGAGGGACTAGCGAAGATGAGCAGTTCTTC
j_call: TRBJ2-5; d_call: -; v_call: TRBV11-2; clone_size: few; cdr3_aa: CASSLGGDGETQYF; cdr3_nt: TGTGCCAGCAGCTTAGGTGGGGACGGCGAGACCCAGTACTTC
j_call: TRBJ2-2; d_call: -; v_call: TRBV12-3/TRBV12-4; clone_size: -; cdr3_aa: CASSPGTPAGELFF; cdr3_nt: TGTGCCAGCAGTCCCGGGACACCAGCCGGGGAGCTGTTTTTT
j_call: TRBJ2-7; d_call: -; v_call: TRBV7-2; clone_size: many; cdr3_aa: CASSPGTMSTSYEQYF; cdr3_nt: TGTGCCAGCAGCCCCGGGACAATGTCTACTTCCTACGAGCAGTACTTC
j_call: TRBJ2-5; d_call: -; v_call: TRBV20-1; clone_size: many; cdr3_aa: CSARRQTLGETQYF; cdr3_nt: TGCAGTGCTAGAAGGCAGACTCTAGGGGAGACCCAGTACTTC
j_call: TRBJ2-5; d_call: TRBD2; v_call: TRBV5-1; clone_size: -; cdr3_aa: CASSWGASGQETQYF; cdr3_nt: TGCGCCAGCAGCTGGGGTGCTAGCGGACAAGAGACCCAGTACTTC
j_call: TRBJ2-1; d_call: -; v_call: TRBV19; clone_size: -; cdr3_aa: CASSIAPYGGEQFF; cdr3_nt: TGTGCCAGTAGTATTGCTCCCTACGGAGGTGAGCAGTTCTTC
j_call: TRBJ1-3; d_call: -; v_call: TRBV29-1; clone_size: -; cdr3_aa: CSVVGEEDTIYF; cdr3_nt: TGCAGCGTTGTGGGGGAGGAAGACACCATATATTTT
j_call: TRBJ2-2; d_call: TRBD1; v_call: TRBV29-1; clone_size: many; cdr3_aa: CSVWAGTGTNTGELFF; cdr3_nt: TGCAGCGTGTGGGCCGGGACAGGGACGAACACCGGGGAGCTGTTTTTT
j_call: TRBJ1-1; d_call: -; v_call: TRBV4-2; clone_size: -; cdr3_aa: CASSQPYRDGAEAFF; cdr3_nt: TGTGCCAGCAGCCAACCTTACAGGGATGGGGCTGAAGCTTTCTTT
j_call: TRBJ2-7; d_call: -; v_call: TRBV13; clone_size: -; cdr3_aa: CASSGTLFADEQYF; cdr3_nt: TGTGCCAGCAGCGGGACATTATTTGCGGACGAGCAGTACTTC